Listed here are 22 T cell receptor beta chains from one sample, sequenced in a study of post-analysis software for immune sequencing data. Sequencing libraries made from TCR beta cDNA carried unique molecular identifiers. TCRdb analysed the PCR reads with MiXCR anew, one entry per CDR3 protein. The sample yields about 620,000 distinct CDR3 sequences, 44% seen once. Their antigen targets remain unknown. Whole-study findings and limits: TRBV5-6, TRBV5-1 and TRBV20-1 belonged to a set of roughly 5 TRBV segments that were more frequent in patients than controls.

The sequenced material came from blood. These receptors originate from a girl aged 5 to 17 with multiple sclerosis.

Only a few counts were recorded for this clonotype. The chain links TRBV30 to TRBJ2-7; 8 bases are shared with TRBD1. Germline lookup yields CDR1 GTSNPN and CDR2 SVGIG (reference sequence). Trimming cost V 1 base and J 4 bases; bases outside gene matches: 3. There are 13 residues in the CDR3. The CDR3 sequence: CAWSGQGAYEQYF. Written as DNA, the CDR3 is TGTGCCTGGAGTGGCCAGGGGGCTTACGAGCAGTACTTC.

The CDR3 is CASSPGQGAEVEQFF. In DNA, the CDR3 is TGTGCCAGCAGCCCCGGACAGGGGGCGGAGGTTGAGCAGTTCTTC. The rearrangement links TRBV7-3 to TRBJ2-1; TRBD1 aligns across 11 bases. The junction had 9 bases not matched to a gene; V was cut back by 5 bases and J by 9 bases. The CDR3 is 15 amino acids. The germline CDR1 and CDR2 sequences are SGHTA and FQGTGA.

The chain recombines TRBV12-3 or TRBV12-4 with TRBJ1-5; 10 nucleotides agree with TRBD1. After removal of 6 bases from V and 6 bases from J, the junction contained 8 bases not matched to a gene. The CDR3 covers 15 residues. Here the CDR3 reads CASSLGQGQFQPQHF. CDR3 DNA sequence: TGTGCCAGCAGCCTGGGACAGGGGCAGTTTCAGCCCCAGCATTTT.

This clonotype was observed a few times. A junction end diverges from the germline sequence, so it may reflect a read error. DNA for the CDR3: TGCAGTGCCGAGCCTCGGGACAGGGGTGTTGGTGAGCAGTTCTTT. This gives the protein CSAEPRDRGVGEQFF. The chain has TRBV20-1 and TRBJ2-1; TRBD1 agrees at 10 bases. The CDR3 spans 15 residues. The germline V gene has CDR1 DFQATT and CDR2 SNEGSKA (reference sequence).

Only one count was recorded for this clonotype. The V call is TRBV12-3 or TRBV12-4, the J call TRBJ2-3; possibly TRBD1 for D (6 bases). The CDR3 is 14 amino acids. Trimming pared 3 bases from V and 7 bases from J, leaving 14 bases between. In nucleotides, the CDR3 is TGTGCCAGCAGTTTTCGCAGGGGACGGTATACGCAGTATTTT. It translates to CASSFRRGRYTQYF.

The chain combines TRBV3-1 with TRBJ2-4, with D uncertain. The DNA end favors TRBJ2-7, so the J call may be wrong. Germline CDR1 reads LGHDT; CDR2 reads YNNKEL (reference sequence). This CDR3 has 13 residues. The CDR3 bases are TGTGCCAGCAGCCCCGAGGCGCGGTTCGAGCAGTACTTC. Translation gives CASSPEARFEQYF.

This clonotype was seen just once. The missing conserved phenylalanine or tryptophan at the end of this CDR3 makes a read error likely. V and J are TRBV7-2 and TRBJ2-7; 8 bases map to TRBD2. CDR1 and CDR2 from the germline V gene are SGHTA and FQGNSA. CDR3 size: 14 residues. The trim removed 4 bases at V and 2 bases at J, leaving 4 bases unmatched. The CDR3 is CASSSRGGPYEQYC. CDR3 in DNA: TGTGCCAGCAGCTCACGGGGGGGCCCCTACGAGCAGTACTGC.

This clonotype was observed a few times. This chain connects TRBV2 to TRBJ2-7; 7 bases map to TRBD2. The J call is uncertain, as TRBJ2-5 better fits the DNA end. Looked up from germline, CDR1 is SNHLY and CDR2 is FYNNEI. This CDR3 spans 13 amino acids. As DNA, the CDR3 is TGTGCCAGCCGGGCACTAGCGATAGAGACCCAGTACTTC. This sequence encodes CASRALAIETQYF.

The rearrangement joins TRBV6-6 to TRBJ2-5; D is perhaps TRBD2 (5 bases). This CDR3 contains 14 residues. Looked up from germline, CDR1 is MNHNY and CDR2 is SVGAGI (reference sequence). V was pared by 5 bases and J by 7 bases, with 17 bases between. The CDR3 DNA reads TGTGCCAGCAGTATTGACTTGAGCGAGGGGACCCAGTACTTC. Its translation: CASSIDLSEGTQYF.

This clonotype was seen more than once but under ten times. The CDR3: CASSPPMLQETQYF. The DNA for the CDR3 is TGTGCCAGCTCACCACCGATGTTGCAAGAGACCCAGTACTTC. The rearrangement joins TRBV18 to TRBJ2-5; no clear D gene. Trimming shortened V by 0 bases and J by 2 bases, and 7 bases separated the two germline ends. Germline-derived CDR1 and CDR2 are KGHSH and LQKENI. The CDR3 is made up of 14 amino acids.

This rearrangement joins TRBV6-2 or TRBV6-3 to TRBJ1-2; D is possibly TRBD1 (6 bases). Trimming left V 0 bases short and J 2 bases short, with 19 bases between. CDR3 length: 18 residues. CDR1 is MNHEY, CDR2 SVGEGT, per germline. CDR3 DNA: TGTGCCAGCAGTTACTCGTCGGTCGGGGAAGGACAGAACTATGGCTACACCTTC. Protein product: CASSYSSVGEGQNYGYTF.

The chain recombines TRBV29-1 with TRBJ2-7; D is ambiguous. The V end lost 4 bases, the J end lost 0 bases, and 10 bases lay between the germline ends. CDR1 is SQVTM, CDR2 ANQGSEA, per germline. The CDR3 totals 13 residues. CDR3 residues: CSVGSAASYEQYF. The CDR3 bases are TGCAGCGTTGGGTCGGCGGCCTCCTACGAGCAGTACTTC.

This clonotype occurred once. The V call is TRBV19, the J call TRBJ2-6; a possible D gene is TRBD1 (5 bases). Germline-derived CDR1 and CDR2 are LNHDA and SQIVND (reference sequence). The CDR3 loop spans 14 amino acids. The germline V and J ends were trimmed by 8 bases and 2 bases, with 10 bases remaining between them. CDR3 nucleotide sequence: TGTGCCAGTTGTGGGGCAGCTGGGGCCAACGTCCTGACTTTC. Translated: CASCGAAGANVLTF.

The chain has TRBV10-2 and TRBJ1-6, with D possibly being TRBD1 (5 bases). V was pared by 8 bases and J by 13 bases, with 24 bases between. CDR1 is WSHSY, CDR2 SAAADI, per germline. This CDR3 contains 15 residues. CDR3 amino acids: CASPDIPLGAVPLHF. The CDR3 DNA is TGCGCCAGCCCGGACATCCCATTAGGGGCGGTGCCCCTCCACTTT.

The chain joins TRBV5-1 to TRBJ2-1; D is unclear. Trimming pared 4 bases from V and 4 bases from J, leaving 15 bases between. The germline V gene encodes CDR1 SGHRS and CDR2 YFSETQ. The length of the CDR3 is 15 residues. CDR3: CASSASLIGYNEQFF. The DNA for the CDR3 is TGCGCCAGCAGCGCCTCCCTGATAGGGTACAATGAGCAGTTCTTC.

This clonotype has only a few counts. V gene TRBV7-3 combines with J gene TRBJ2-7; tentatively, D is TRBD1 or TRBD2 (5 bases each). The end of the DNA fits TRBJ2-4 better, so the J call may be wrong. The CDR3 spans 13 residues. Germline V gene sequence: CDR1 SGHTA, CDR2 FQGTGA. CDR3 sequence (DNA): TGTGCCAGCAGCTCAGGGACGGCGAACATTCAGTACTTC. Protein product: CASSSGTANIQYF.

The sample holds a few counts of this clonotype. The chain combines TRBV29-1 with TRBJ1-2, with TRBD1 matching 12 bases. V lost 5 bases, J lost 4 bases, and 5 bases stayed unmatched. Germline loops: CDR1 SQVTM, CDR2 ANQGSEA. This CDR3 spans 14 amino acids. The CDR3 reads CSVRGQGAVYGYTF. For the CDR3, the DNA is TGCAGCGTTCGGGGACAGGGGGCAGTCTATGGCTACACCTTC.

V usage is TRBV7-2 and J usage is TRBJ2-4; 9 bases match TRBD2. The DNA end lines up better with TRBJ2-7; the J call may be wrong. The CDR3 sequence is 16 residues long. Looked up from germline, CDR1 is SGHTA and CDR2 is FQGNSA. The CDR3 nucleotides are TGTGCCAGCAGCTTAGTCCAAGGTCTAGCGGGGTACGAGCAGTACTTC. The encoded protein is CASSLVQGLAGYEQYF.

J is TRBJ2-5 and V is TRBV12-3 or TRBV12-4; TRBD1 might be the D (6 bases). The DNA end is more similar to TRBJ2-7, so the J call may be wrong. This CDR3 is built from 14 residues. The CDR3 region has the DNA TGTGCCAGCAGTCTCGGGGACACCACCTACGAGCAGTACTTC. Translation: CASSLGDTTYEQYF.

CDR3 in DNA: TGCGCCAGCAGCCAAGAAGGGGCGGGGGTCTCCTACAATGAGCAGTTCTTC. This encodes CASSQEGAGVSYNEQFF. The chain joins TRBV4-1 to TRBJ2-1; 7 bases align to TRBD2. With V trimmed by 0 bases and J by 0 bases, 5 bases remained unmatched. Germline V gene sequence: CDR1 MGHRA, CDR2 YSYEKL. The CDR3 sequence is 17 residues long.

The chain carries TRBV20-1 and TRBJ2-7, with a weak D call TRBD2 (5 bases). V shed 6 bases and J shed 2 bases, with 20 bases lying between them. CDR1 is DFQATT and CDR2 is SNEGSKA in the germline V gene (reference sequence). This CDR3 is 15 amino acids long. The CDR3 protein is CSAPPLEAAAYEQYF. The CDR3, as DNA: TGCAGTGCCCCCCCGCTGGAGGCGGCAGCCTACGAGCAGTACTTC.

J is TRBJ1-2 and V is TRBV12-3 or TRBV12-4; D gene unclear. This CDR3 comprises 13 residues. V was cut by 3 bases and J by 4 bases, with 9 bases left in between. The CDR3 DNA follows: TGTGCCAGCAGTTTTCTGGATTTCTATGGCTACACCTTC. This encodes CASSFLDFYGYTF.